This is a list of T cell receptor beta chains from one sample in a study of blood T cells in healthy people across ages. TCRdb ran MiXCR on the 5' RACE reads and lists one entry per CDR3 protein. Counted here are over 500,000 distinct CDR3 sequences, about a quarter occurring once; the ten biggest clones make up roughly 3.5%. These data were likewise used in another study, on T cells of mothers and their children.

What was sequenced was blood. These receptor sequences come from a boy between 2 and 10 years old in good health. CDR3s include the opening cysteine and the closing phenylalanine or tryptophan. Each record gives: V gene, D gene, clone size, J gene, CDR3 protein, CDR3 DNA. The D gene is left open where the match is weak. The listing skips clone size in some rows; elsewhere it reads once, few, many or a size class.

V: TRBV12-3/TRBV12-4
D: -
size: -
J: TRBJ2-5
CDR3: CASSLAGVVGIQETQYF
DNA: TGTGCCAGCAGTTTAGCGGGGGTGGTGGGAATTCAAGAGACCCAGTACTTC

V: TRBV5-1
D: TRBD2
size: few
J: TRBJ2-5
CDR3: CASSLRLAGEETQYF
DNA: TGTGCCAGCAGCCTGAGACTAGCGGGAGAAGAGACCCAGTACTTC

V: TRBV12-5
D: -
size: many
J: TRBJ2-5
CDR3: CASGFPGPLETQYF
DNA: TGTGCTAGTGGTTTCCCGGGCCCTCTGGAGACCCAGTACTTC

V: TRBV20-1
D: -
size: few
J: TRBJ2-3
CDR3: CSATGASTDTQYF
DNA: TGCAGTGCTACCGGGGCTAGCACAGATACGCAGTATTTT

V: TRBV5-1
D: TRBD2
size: -
J: TRBJ2-5
CDR3: CASSLDAGGPQETQYF
DNA: TGCGCCAGCAGCTTGGATGCGGGAGGGCCACAAGAGACCCAGTACTTC

V: TRBV10-2
D: TRBD2
size: -
J: TRBJ2-5
CDR3: CTSSGRGLAGWETQYF
DNA: TGCACCAGCAGTGGACGAGGACTAGCGGGATGGGAGACCCAGTACTTC

V: TRBV10-3
D: -
size: -
J: TRBJ2-1
CDR3: CAISDTPYYNEQFF
DNA: TGTGCCATCAGCGACACGCCGTATTACAATGAGCAGTTCTTC

V: TRBV12-3/TRBV12-4
D: -
size: -
J: TRBJ1-3
CDR3: CASSPAGWGLRNTIYF
DNA: TGTGCCAGCAGTCCCGCCGGCTGGGGGTTGCGAAACACCATATATTTT

V: TRBV28
D: -
size: -
J: TRBJ1-2
CDR3: CASGVVNYGYTF
DNA: TGTGCCAGTGGGGTAGTTAACTATGGCTACACCTTC

V: TRBV7-9
D: -
size: few
J: TRBJ1-4
CDR3: CASSLLTEKLFF
DNA: TGTGCCAGCAGCTTATTAACGGAAAAACTGTTTTTT

V: TRBV12-3/TRBV12-4
D: -
size: -
J: TRBJ1-1
CDR3: CASSLFRNTEAFF
DNA: TGTGCCAGCAGTTTATTCCGGAACACTGAAGCTTTCTTT

V: TRBV7-9
D: TRBD1
size: -
J: TRBJ2-4
CDR3: CASSPGTDRQYF
DNA: TGTGCCAGCAGCCCGGGGACAGATCGACAGTACTTC

V: TRBV5-5
D: -
size: few
J: TRBJ1-4
CDR3: CASSVMDSREKLFF
DNA: TGTGCCAGCAGCGTTATGGACAGTCGTGAAAAACTGTTTTTT

V: TRBV3-1
D: -
size: many
J: TRBJ1-1
CDR3: CASSPGQNTEAFF
DNA: TGCGCCAGCAGCCCTGGACAGAACACTGAAGCTTTCTTT

V: TRBV6-2/TRBV6-3
D: -
size: -
J: TRBJ2-2
CDR3: CASSSFLTNTGELFF
DNA: TGTGCCAGCAGCTCGTTCTTGACAAACACCGGGGAGCTGTTTTTT

V: TRBV11-2
D: -
size: few
J: TRBJ2-1
CDR3: CASSLGWRNEQFF
DNA: TGTGCCAGCAGCTTGGGGTGGAGAAATGAGCAGTTCTTC

V: TRBV5-5
D: -
size: few
J: TRBJ2-1
CDR3: CASSFTISYNEQFF
DNA: TGTGCCAGCAGCTTTACAATCTCCTACAATGAGCAGTTCTTC

V: TRBV12-3/TRBV12-4
D: -
size: -
J: TRBJ1-2
CDR3: CASTISTGRGYTF
DNA: TGTGCCAGCACCATTTCGACGGGTCGCGGCTACACCTTC

V: TRBV9
D: -
size: -
J: TRBJ1-2
CDR3: CASSVVEGRDGYTF
DNA: TGTGCCAGCAGCGTAGTCGAAGGGCGCGATGGCTACACCTTC

V: TRBV10-3
D: -
size: -
J: TRBJ2-2
CDR3: CAITRSLNTGELFF
DNA: TGTGCCATCACTCGCAGTCTGAACACCGGGGAGCTGTTTTTT

V: TRBV3-1
D: -
size: -
J: TRBJ2-1
CDR3: CASSPGAYQGEQFF
DNA: TGTGCCAGCAGCCCGGGGGCCTACCAGGGTGAGCAGTTCTTC

V: TRBV7-9
D: TRBD2
size: few
J: TRBJ2-1
CDR3: CASRLAHEQFF
DNA: TGTGCCAGCCGACTAGCTCATGAGCAGTTCTTC

V: TRBV27
D: TRBD2
size: few
J: TRBJ2-2
CDR3: CASSQGRGVIAGELFF
DNA: TGTGCCAGCAGCCAAGGTCGGGGGGTGATAGCCGGGGAGCTGTTTTTT

V: TRBV7-3
D: TRBD2
size: few
J: TRBJ2-7
CDR3: CASSLASGPTYEQYF
DNA: TGTGCCAGCAGCTTAGCTAGCGGGCCAACCTACGAGCAGTACTTC

V: TRBV14
D: -
size: -
J: TRBJ2-1
CDR3: CASSQDMRGEQFF
DNA: TGTGCCAGCAGCCAAGATATGAGGGGTGAGCAGTTCTTC

V: TRBV4-3
D: -
size: -
J: TRBJ2-5
CDR3: CASSQGKRTEAETQYF
DNA: TGCGCCAGCAGCCAAGGAAAGCGGACGGAGGCGGAGACCCAGTACTTC

V: TRBV7-9
D: -
size: once
J: TRBJ1-2
CDR3: CASSLDTFYGYTF
DNA: TGTGCCAGCAGCTTAGATACGTTCTATGGCTACACCTTC

V: TRBV4-1
D: -
size: -
J: TRBJ1-2
CDR3: CASSQVAGGEGGYTF
DNA: TGCGCCAGCAGCCAAGTAGCCGGGGGCGAAGGTGGCTACACCTTC

V: TRBV7-9
D: -
size: few
J: TRBJ2-7
CDR3: CASSSTAGRSSYEQYF
DNA: TGTGCCAGCAGCTCAACTGCGGGGCGAAGCTCCTACGAGCAGTACTTC

V: TRBV3-1
D: -
size: few
J: TRBJ1-1
CDR3: CASRMEGGRAFF
DNA: TGTGCCAGCAGGATGGAGGGGGGGAGAGCTTTCTTT

V: TRBV14
D: -
size: -
J: TRBJ2-6
CDR3: CASSQVLNNVLTF
DNA: TGTGCCAGCAGCCAAGTATTGAACAACGTCCTGACTTTC

V: TRBV4-2
D: -
size: -
J: TRBJ1-1
CDR3: CASSQGRRISTEAFF
DNA: TGTGCCAGCAGCCAAGGTCGACGGATCTCCACTGAAGCTTTCTTT

V: TRBV6-6
D: -
size: -
J: TRBJ2-1
CDR3: CVLGGPSSYNEQFF
DNA: TGTGTCCTGGGGGGCCCGAGCTCCTACAATGAGCAGTTCTTC

V: TRBV6-2/TRBV6-3
D: TRBD1
size: few
J: TRBJ2-7
CDR3: CASRVDRGAYEQYF
DNA: TGTGCCAGCAGGGTGGACAGGGGTGCCTACGAGCAGTACTTC

V: TRBV10-3
D: -
size: once
J: TRBJ2-6
CDR3: CAISDRESSGANVLTF
DNA: TGTGCCATCAGTGATCGAGAATCCTCTGGGGCCAACGTCCTGACTTTC

V: TRBV6-5
D: -
size: few
J: TRBJ1-1
CDR3: CASSYSRTDWNTEAFF
DNA: TGTGCCAGCAGTTACTCACGGACAGATTGGAACACTGAAGCTTTCTTT

V: TRBV15
D: -
size: few
J: TRBJ2-5
CDR3: CATSILPEGIEETQYF
DNA: TGTGCCACCAGCATTCTGCCCGAGGGAATAGAGGAGACCCAGTACTTC

V: TRBV6-5
D: -
size: few
J: TRBJ2-5
CDR3: CASSRPLDGEETQYF
DNA: TGTGCCAGCAGTCGCCCCCTGGACGGAGAAGAGACCCAGTACTTC

V: TRBV20-1
D: TRBD2
size: few
J: TRBJ2-7
CDR3: CSALSGLAERSYEQYF
DNA: TGCAGTGCTCTGAGTGGGCTAGCGGAAAGATCCTACGAGCAGTACTTC

V: TRBV20-1
D: TRBD1
size: few
J: TRBJ2-2
CDR3: CSARAGQGLMFF
DNA: TGCAGTGCTAGAGCGGGACAGGGTTTGATGTTTTTT

V: TRBV20-1
D: TRBD1
size: -
J: TRBJ2-4
CDR3: CSASETGTNIQYF
DNA: TGCAGTGCTAGCGAGACAGGGACGAACATTCAGTACTTC

V: TRBV6-2/TRBV6-3
D: TRBD1
size: -
J: TRBJ2-7
CDR3: CASSYTPTGSSYEQYF
DNA: TGTGCCAGCAGTTACACACCGACAGGGAGCTCCTACGAGCAGTACTTC